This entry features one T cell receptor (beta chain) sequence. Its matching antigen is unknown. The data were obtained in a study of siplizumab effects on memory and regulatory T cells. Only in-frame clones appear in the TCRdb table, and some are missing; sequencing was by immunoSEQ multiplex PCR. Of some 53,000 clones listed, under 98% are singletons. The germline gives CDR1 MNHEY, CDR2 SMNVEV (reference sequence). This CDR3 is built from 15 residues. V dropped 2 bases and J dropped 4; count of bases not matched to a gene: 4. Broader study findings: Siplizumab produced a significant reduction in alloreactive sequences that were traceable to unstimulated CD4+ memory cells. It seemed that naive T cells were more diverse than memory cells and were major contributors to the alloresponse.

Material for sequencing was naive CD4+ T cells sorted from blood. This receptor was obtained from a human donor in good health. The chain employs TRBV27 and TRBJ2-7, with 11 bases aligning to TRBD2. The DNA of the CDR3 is TGTGCCAGCAGTTTAAGTAGCGGGAGGGCATACGAGCAGTACTTC. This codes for CASSLSSGRAYEQYF.